The T cell receptor beta chain described here comes from a study of T cells after yellow fever vaccination. The V and J ends lost 11 bases and 6 bases, in that order; junction bases with no gene match: 9. In germline, CDR1 is MNHNS, CDR2 SASEGT. The CDR3 runs to 13 residues. This clonotype has a handful of counts. Its antigen is undetermined. Study observations and caveats: A faster peak, day 5 versus 15, was reached by the weaker secondary response.

TCRdb ran MiXCR on the 5' RACE reads and lists one entry per CDR3 protein. The sample gives a few hundred thousand distinct CDR3 sequences, around 7.3% of which show up once; over 15% is in the top ten. The sequence came from a man aged 18 to 30 who received the YFV17D yellow fever vaccine. The V and J genes are TRBV6-1 and TRBJ2-5; 10 bases fit TRBD1. The sequenced sample was PBMCs, obtained more than 40 days after the first yellow fever vaccination. In DNA, the CDR3 is TGTGCCGGAATGGACAGGGGGAGGCAGACCCAGTACTTC. Protein product: CAGMDRGRQTQYF.